These 27 T cell receptor beta chains were all obtained from the same sample, sequenced in a study of T cells expressing NK-cell markers. Reprocessing the 5' RACE reads, TCRdb reports a single entry for every CDR3 protein and omits DNA. The record lists approximately 150,000 distinct CDR3 sequences, of which the ten most abundant hold roughly 12%. The source material was blood T cells: a sorted CD56 or NKG2C T cell subset, CD4+ or CD8+ T cells, or bulk PBMC T cells (not recorded which). The source of these receptors is a man younger than 35 in good health.

The chain carries TRBV7-9 and TRBJ1-1. Germline loops: CDR1 SEHNR, CDR2 FQNEAQ (reference sequence). This CDR3 comprises 13 residues. The CDR3 is CASSYGSNTEAFF. The full variable domain, completed using reference TRBV7-9 and TRBJ1-1, is DTGVSQNPRHKITKRGQNVTFRCDPISEHNRLYWYRQTLGQGPEFLTYFQNEAQLEKSRLLSDRFSAERPKGSFSTLEIQRTEQGDSAMYLCASSYGSNTEAFFGQGTRLTVV.

The chain combines TRBV14 with TRBJ1-1; TCRdb designates TRBD1, a call that cannot be tested without DNA. The CDR3 has 14 residues. Germline V gene data show CDR1 as SGHDN and CDR2 as FVKESK. This CDR3 reads CASSQGTAYTEAFF.

The chain has TRBV5-1 and TRBJ1-1; with no DNA, the TCRdb D assignment of TRBD1 cannot be verified. Germline CDR1 and CDR2: SGHRS and YFSETQ. The length of the CDR3 is 17 residues. This CDR3 reads CASSTYGTPGPNTEAFF.

The rearrangement joins TRBV12-3 or TRBV12-4 to TRBJ2-1; TCRdb proposes TRBD1, but this gene call is untestable without DNA. There are 15 residues in the CDR3. CDR3 region: CASTWAGSTYNEQFF.

This chain connects TRBV11-2 to TRBJ2-1; TCRdb's D gene call, TRBD2, goes unchecked for lack of DNA. The CDR3 has 15 amino acids. CDR1 is SGHAT and CDR2 is FQNNGV in the germline V gene. CDR3 sequence reads: CASSLVELTGPEQFF.

The V gene is TRBV6-5, the J gene TRBJ2-2; the TCRdb call, TRBD2, lacks DNA for checking. The length of the CDR3 is 16 residues. Germline CDR1 MNHEY, CDR2 SVGAGI. This CDR3 reads CASSSRLAAPSGELFF.

The rearrangement uses TRBV27 and TRBJ2-6; without DNA, the TCRdb call of TRBD1 cannot be checked. CDR1 and CDR2 (germline): MNHEY, SMNVEV (reference sequence). The CDR3 totals 17 residues. The chain's CDR3 is CASSLVGAGAGANVLTF.

The chain is built from TRBV3-1 and TRBJ2-5; without DNA, the TCRdb call of TRBD1 cannot be checked. Germline loops: CDR1 LGHDT, CDR2 YNNKEL (reference sequence). CDR3 length: 15 residues. CDR3 loop: CASSQVGQGIETQYF.

The chain links TRBV15 to TRBJ2-3; the D call of TRBD1 rests on TCRdb alone, since no DNA is present to check it. The CDR3 has 16 amino acids. Germline V gene sequence: CDR1 LNHNV, CDR2 YYDKDF (reference sequence). CDR3 loop: CATSRDRRDITDTQYF.

The chain joins TRBV27 to TRBJ2-1; no DNA is available, so the TRBD2 call from TCRdb remains unchecked. CDR1 MNHEY and CDR2 SMNVEV come from the germline V gene (reference sequence). The CDR3 extends over 14 amino acids. CDR3: CASSPGLAGGEQFF.

The rearrangement joins TRBV28 to TRBJ2-7; absent DNA, TCRdb's TRBD1 call cannot be checked. Germline assignment: CDR1 MDHEN and CDR2 SYDVKM. The length of the CDR3 is 17 residues. CDR3 residues: CASSTLYGPSLSYEQYF.

V usage is TRBV6-5 and J usage is TRBJ2-1. The CDR3 covers 11 residues. The germline V gene encodes CDR1 MNHEY and CDR2 SVGAGI. The CDR3 spells CASSYGNEQFF.

The chain carries TRBV3-1 and TRBJ2-7; TCRdb selects TRBD2, and the lack of DNA leaves this call unchecked. Germline V gives CDR1 LGHDT, CDR2 YNNKEL (reference sequence). This CDR3 contains 16 residues. Here the CDR3 reads CASSPLTSGISYEQYF.

The genes are TRBV12-3 or TRBV12-4 and TRBJ2-7; there is no DNA to check the TCRdb D call of TRBD1. The CDR3 covers 14 residues. The CDR3 protein is CASSETGDQEEQYF.

The chain links TRBV4-1 to TRBJ2-1; the TCRdb D gene call, TRBD1, has no DNA to confirm it. The CDR3 has 13 amino acids. The germline V gene has CDR1 MGHRA and CDR2 YSYEKL. The CDR3 region is CASGPSRYNEQFF.

The V and J genes are TRBV3-1 and TRBJ2-1. The CDR3 extends over 16 amino acids. CDR1 and CDR2 (germline): LGHDT, YNNKEL (reference sequence). The CDR3 is CASSQIFAGAHNEQFF.

The rearrangement joins TRBV5-6 to TRBJ2-1; the D call from TCRdb, TRBD1, cannot be confirmed without DNA. The CDR3 has 15 residues. CDR1 and CDR2 from the germline V gene are SGHDT and YYEEEE. The CDR3 here is CASSLPWTGDNEQFF.

The chain has TRBV6-5 and TRBJ2-1; no DNA is available, so the TRBD2 call from TCRdb remains unchecked. Per the germline V gene, CDR1 is MNHEY and CDR2 is SVGAGI. The CDR3 length is 16 residues. The CDR3 loop is CASSYTRGGPGNEQFF.

V and J are TRBV6-1 and TRBJ2-7; TCRdb's assignment of TRBD1 cannot be checked, as there is no DNA. The germline gives CDR1 MNHNS, CDR2 SASEGT. The CDR3 totals 15 residues. The CDR3 is CASSPPGQANYEQYF.

This chain connects TRBV5-1 to TRBJ1-1; TCRdb gives TRBD1 as the D gene, but with no DNA this cannot be confirmed. There are 15 residues in the CDR3. Germline lookup yields CDR1 SGHRS and CDR2 YFSETQ. The CDR3 spells CASSSSPQGGKEAFF.

V is TRBV27 and J is TRBJ2-3; the TRBD2 assignment by TCRdb is unverifiable without DNA. The CDR3 has 15 residues. From germline, CDR1 is MNHEY and CDR2 SMNVEV (reference sequence). CDR3 amino acids: CASSKGLAGTDTQYF.

The genes are TRBV27 and TRBJ1-1. The CDR3 length is 15 residues. CDR1 is MNHEY, CDR2 SMNVEV, per germline (reference sequence). CDR3 protein: CASSPLTDLDTEAFF.

The genes are TRBV7-9 and TRBJ1-1; TCRdb selects TRBD1, and the lack of DNA leaves this call unchecked. This CDR3 is 14 amino acids long. The germline V gene encodes CDR1 SEHNR and CDR2 FQNEAQ (reference sequence). This CDR3 is CASFEGQGSTEAFF.

The CDR3 region is CASSQGLAGTENIQYF. The V call is TRBV4-3, the J call TRBJ2-4; TCRdb's assignment of TRBD2 cannot be checked, as there is no DNA. The germline CDR1 and CDR2 sequences are LGHNA and YSLEER. There are 16 residues in the CDR3.

J is TRBJ2-3 and V is TRBV19; TCRdb designates TRBD1, a call that cannot be tested without DNA. Per the germline V gene, CDR1 is LNHDA and CDR2 is SQIVND (reference sequence). This CDR3 region has 11 residues. CDR3: CASRGVDTQYF.

The chain has TRBV7-9 and TRBJ1-5; the D gene TCRdb calls, TRBD1, cannot be checked with no DNA. This CDR3 region has 15 residues. Germline V gives CDR1 SEHNR, CDR2 FQNEAQ (reference sequence). The CDR3: CASSSPGTDNQPQHF.

The chain uses TRBV6-1 and TRBJ2-4; TCRdb designates TRBD1, a call that cannot be tested without DNA. The V gene's germline CDR1 is MNHNS and CDR2 SASEGT. The CDR3 consists of 16 residues. The CDR3 loop reads CASSPNPGQGQNIQYF.